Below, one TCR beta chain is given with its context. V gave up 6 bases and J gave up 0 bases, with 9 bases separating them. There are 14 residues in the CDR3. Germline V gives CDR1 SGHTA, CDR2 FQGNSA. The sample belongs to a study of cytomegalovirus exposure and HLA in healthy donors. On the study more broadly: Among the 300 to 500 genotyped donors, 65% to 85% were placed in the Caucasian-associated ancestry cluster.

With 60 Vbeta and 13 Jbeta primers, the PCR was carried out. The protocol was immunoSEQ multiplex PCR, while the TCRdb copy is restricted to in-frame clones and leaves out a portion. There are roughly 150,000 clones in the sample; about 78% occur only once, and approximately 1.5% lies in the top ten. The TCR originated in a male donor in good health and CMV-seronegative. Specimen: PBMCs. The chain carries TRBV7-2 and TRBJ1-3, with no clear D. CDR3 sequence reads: CASRNGISGNTIYF. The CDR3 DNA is TGTGCCAGCAGAAACGGGATCTCTGGAAACACCATATATTTT.